These 30 T cell receptor beta chains were sequenced from one sample in a study of T-cell memory formation after mild COVID-19. TCRdb recomputed calls from the 5' RACE reads with MiXCR, one row per CDR3 protein. The table records 350,000 to 450,000 distinct CDR3 sequences, approximately 15% of them present only once. The sequencing sample was made of PBMCs or a T cell subset sorted from them (not recorded which). These receptors were taken from a man aged 18 to 35 who had mild COVID-19 (a few samples of this study predate the infection). Cell type and time point are not known.

This chain uses TRBV4-2 with TRBJ1-6; weak D call: TRBD1 (5 bases). The CDR3 is 13 residues long. In germline, CDR1 is LGHNA, CDR2 YNFKEQ. Trimming removed 2 bases from V and 10 bases from J, with 9 bases in between. As DNA, the CDR3 is TGTGCCAGCAGCCAACACCGGGGCTCACCCCTCCACTTT. Protein sequence: CASSQHRGSPLHF.

CDR3 region: CASSPDEVRETQYF. CDR3 in DNA: TGTGCCAGCTCACCCGACGAGGTTCGGGAGACCCAGTACTTC. V and J are TRBV18 and TRBJ2-5; D remains unclear. Germline CDR1 and CDR2: KGHSH and LQKENI. Trimming removed 3 bases at V and 5 bases at J, with 13 bases between. The CDR3 extends over 14 amino acids. Supplemented by reference TRBV18 and TRBJ2-5, the full variable domain reads NAGVMQNPRHLVRRRGQEARLRCSPMKGHSHVYWYRQLPEEGLKFMVYLQKENIIDESGMPKERFSAEFPKEGPSILRIQQVVRGDSAAYFCASSPDEVRETQYFGPGTRLLVL.

The J gene is TRBJ2-7, the V gene TRBV20-1; no definite D call. Germline CDR1 and CDR2: DFQATT and SNEGSKA (reference sequence). V dropped 6 bases and J dropped 9 bases, with 24 bases sitting between them. CDR3 length: 14 amino acids. CDR3 sequence (DNA): TGCAGTGCCGCCCTCCCCGGAGCTCCTACGCCGCAGTACTTC. Protein: CSAALPGAPTPQYF.

The V call is TRBV28, the J call TRBJ2-1; D not resolved. CDR3 length: 13 residues. Trimming left V 4 bases short and J 4 bases short, with 8 bases between. Germline loops: CDR1 MDHEN, CDR2 SYDVKM. The CDR3: CASSYSSYNEQFF. The CDR3 DNA follows: TGTGCCAGCAGTTACAGCAGTTACAATGAGCAGTTCTTC.

This clonotype was seen a few times. V is TRBV29-1 and J is TRBJ2-7; 11 nucleotides match TRBD2. The V segment lost 6 bases and the J segment 5 bases; nucleotides outside the gene matches: 6. CDR1 SQVTM and CDR2 ANQGSEA come from the germline V gene. CDR3 length: 13 residues. CDR3 sequence: CSVTPGLADEQYF. The DNA for the CDR3 is TGCAGCGTGACTCCGGGACTAGCGGACGAGCAGTACTTC.

Only a few counts were recorded for this clonotype. The J gene is TRBJ1-1, the V gene TRBV6-6, with TRBD1 as a possible D gene (6 bases). Germline loops: CDR1 MNHNY, CDR2 SVGAGI (reference sequence). This CDR3 has 13 residues. V was pared by 5 bases and J by 8 bases, with 15 bases between. CDR3 sequence: CASSRDILSEAFF. DNA for the CDR3: TGTGCCAGCAGTAGGGACATACTCTCCGAAGCTTTCTTT.

The rearrangement uses TRBV6-2 or TRBV6-3 and TRBJ2-7, with D maybe TRBD1 (6 bases). This CDR3 contains 15 residues. V was cut by 7 bases and J by 0 bases, with 16 bases left in between. CDR1 is MNHEY, CDR2 SVGEGT, per germline. CDR3 DNA: TGTGCCAGCAAGGACCGGGACAACCCCTCCTACGAGCAGTACGTC. Residues: CASKDRDNPSYEQYV.

The V and J genes are TRBV27 and TRBJ2-4; 12 nucleotides align to TRBD1. The junction had 5 bases not matched to a gene; V was cut back by 6 bases and J by 2 bases. The germline gives CDR1 MNHEY, CDR2 SMNVEV (reference sequence). The CDR3 extends over 16 amino acids. The DNA for the CDR3 is TGTGCCAGCAGCCCGGGACAGGGGGCGTCCAAAAACATTCAGTACTTC. It translates to CASSPGQGASKNIQYF.

In its sample, this clonotype was seen a few times. The gene calls are TRBV10-3 and TRBJ1-5; D gene uncertain. The V and J ends lost 6 bases and 1 base respectively, with 10 bases between them. Germline assignment: CDR1 ENHRY and CDR2 SYGVKD. This CDR3 is built from 14 residues. The CDR3 DNA follows: TGTGCCATCAGGGGAGACTCGAGCAATCAGCCCCAGCATTTT. Its protein is CAIRGDSSNQPQHF.

This clonotype was counted between two and nine times. CDR3 sequence (DNA): TGCAGTGCTAGAGAGCCCCAAGGCGGGACTAGCGGGGGTAGAGATACGCAGTATTTT. Protein product: CSAREPQGGTSGGRDTQYF. The rearrangement uses TRBV20-1 and TRBJ2-3; 14 nucleotides align to TRBD2. CDR3 length: 19 residues. V was clipped by 0 bases and J by 5 bases; unmatched bases: 13. CDR1 DFQATT and CDR2 SNEGSKA come from the germline V gene (reference sequence).

The chain recombines TRBV29-1 with TRBJ1-5; TRBD1 matches 8 bases. The CDR3 sequence is 19 residues long. CDR1 and CDR2 from the germline V gene are SQVTM and ANQGSEA. J gave up 6 bases and V 8 bases, and 27 bases lay outside the gene matches. The CDR3 DNA sequence: TGCAGCCTCCGGACCCAATTTGGGTACGCCGGACAGGGCTGTCAGCCCCAGCATTTT. It yields the protein CSLRTQFGYAGQGCQPQHF. The entire variable domain, with the rest obtained from reference TRBV29-1 and TRBJ1-5, is as follows: SAVISQKPSRDICQRGTSLTIQCQVDSQVTMMFWYRQQPGQSLTLIATANQGSEATYESGFVIDKFPISRPNLTFSTLTVSNMSPEDSSIYLCSLRTQFGYAGQGCQPQHFGDGTRLSIL.

This clonotype showed up just a few times. The chain links TRBV30 to TRBJ2-7; D call uncertain. Germline V gene lookup returns CDR1 GTSNPN and CDR2 SVGIG (reference sequence). CDR3 length: 11 residues. Trimming shortened V by 1 base and J by 4 bases, and 5 bases separated the two germline ends. As DNA, the CDR3 is TGTGCCTGGAGTGCGCTTTACGAGCAGTACTTC. Translated, it gives CAWSALYEQYF.

The rearrangement links TRBV5-1 to TRBJ2-3; 9 bases are a match to TRBD1. CDR3 length: 18 residues. V shed 3 bases, J shed 2 bases, and the junction held 13 bases outside the gene matches. Germline V gives CDR1 SGHRS, CDR2 YFSETQ. CDR3 sequence: CASSSRPSGTGPTDTQYF. CDR3 DNA: TGCGCCAGCAGCTCCCGCCCTTCCGGGACAGGGCCCACAGATACGCAGTATTTT.

The rearrangement joins TRBV14 to TRBJ2-6; D is unresolved. The CDR3 spans 16 residues. Trimming shortened V by 1 base and J by 4 bases, and 11 bases separated the two germline ends. Germline loops: CDR1 SGHDN, CDR2 FVKESK. CDR3 in DNA: TGTGCCAGCAGCCAAGCTGTAGGTTCCGGGGCCAACGTCCTGACTTTC. Encoded protein: CASSQAVGSGANVLTF.

V is TRBV7-9 and J is TRBJ2-1; TRBD1 matches at 9 bases. The CDR3 has 16 residues. Germline V gives CDR1 SEHNR, CDR2 FQNEAQ (reference sequence). The V gene end was trimmed by 0 bases and the J gene end by 12 bases; junction bases not matched to a gene: 12. CDR3 sequence (DNA): TGTGCCAGCAGCTTAGCGCCGGGGACAGGGAGGGCTAGGCAGTTCTTC. Translated: CASSLAPGTGRARQFF.

The chain has TRBV7-9 and TRBJ1-1, with D tentatively TRBD1 (5 bases). The CDR3 is made up of 13 amino acids. The V and J ends lost 6 bases and 1 base respectively, with 9 bases between them. Germline CDR1 reads SEHNR; CDR2 reads FQNEAQ (reference sequence). CDR3 protein: CASRQEKNTEAFF. CDR3 coding DNA: TGTGCCAGCAGACAGGAGAAGAACACTGAAGCTTTCTTT.

This clonotype has only a few counts. V gene TRBV2 combines with J gene TRBJ2-2, with D hard to call. The V end was cut by 7 bases, the J end by 6 bases, with 12 bases between. Germline loops: CDR1 SNHLY, CDR2 FYNNEI. This CDR3 comprises 13 residues. The CDR3 sequence is CASNYAVPGELFF. Here the CDR3 DNA reads TGTGCCAGCAATTACGCCGTTCCCGGGGAGCTGTTTTTT.

A few counts support this clonotype. V and J are TRBV5-1 and TRBJ2-1; 11 bases map to TRBD1. CDR3 size: 14 residues. Germline CDR1 is SGHRS and CDR2 is YFSETQ. V lost 6 bases and J lost 3; bases outside the gene matches: 2. Here the CDR3 reads CASTGTGGYNEQFF. In DNA, the CDR3 is TGCGCCAGCACCGGGACAGGGGGCTACAATGAGCAGTTCTTC.

This clonotype was seen a few times. This chain uses TRBV7-6 with TRBJ1-2; perhaps TRBD1 as D (5 bases). The CDR3 loop spans 13 amino acids. Germline V CDR1 and CDR2: SGHVS, FNYEAQ. Deletions cut 5 bases from V and 5 bases from J, with 12 bases between. The CDR3: CASSPGGTYGYTF. DNA for the CDR3: TGTGCCAGCAGCCCGGGGGGGACGTATGGCTACACCTTC.

The rearrangement joins TRBV5-1 to TRBJ2-2; D not certain. Germline V gene sequence: CDR1 SGHRS, CDR2 YFSETQ. This CDR3 has 13 amino acids. V lost 2 bases and J lost 7, with 9 bases in between. Here the CDR3 reads CASSFRYGGELFF. The CDR3 DNA sequence: TGCGCCAGCAGCTTTAGGTATGGCGGGGAGCTGTTTTTT.

The J gene is TRBJ2-7, the V gene TRBV27; a possible D gene is TRBD1 (6 bases). Trimming took 6 bases from V and 7 from J, leaving 13 bases between them. Germline V gene data show CDR1 as MNHEY and CDR2 as SMNVEV (reference sequence). The CDR3 has 12 amino acids. The CDR3 spells CASSHPRGEQYF. CDR3 bases: TGTGCCAGCAGCCACCCCAGGGGAGAGCAGTACTTC.

This clonotype was recorded at least ten times. The chain joins TRBV5-1 to TRBJ2-2, with TRBD2 matching 11 bases. The CDR3 is 18 residues long. The J segment lost 0 bases and the V segment lost 1 base, leaving 5 bases of the junction unmatched. Germline V gene lookup returns CDR1 SGHRS and CDR2 YFSETQ. The CDR3 DNA follows: TGCGCCAGCAGCTTGAGTCTAGCGGGGGGAACGAACACCGGGGAGCTGTTTTTT. Translation gives CASSLSLAGGTNTGELFF.

This clonotype was found a few times. CDR3 sequence: CASSLSPASSSSGNTIYF. CDR3 coding DNA: TGTGCCAGCAGCTTGAGTCCGGCATCCTCGAGCTCTGGAAACACCATATATTTT. The chain is built from TRBV7-9 and TRBJ1-3; D not resolved. The V end was cut by 3 bases, the J end by 0 bases, with 18 bases between. The V gene's germline CDR1 is SEHNR and CDR2 FQNEAQ (reference sequence). The CDR3 has 18 residues.

In its sample, this clonotype was seen a few times. V gene TRBV5-1 combines with J gene TRBJ2-1; 11 bases line up with TRBD2. The germline CDR1 and CDR2 sequences are SGHRS and YFSETQ. The ends lost 0 bases at V and 2 bases at J; junction bases unmatched: 4. The CDR3 loop spans 17 amino acids. The CDR3 loop is CASSLASGGPPYNEQFF. The CDR3 DNA is TGCGCCAGCAGCTTGGCTAGCGGGGGGCCCCCCTACAATGAGCAGTTCTTC.

This CDR3 is CASSYGGNEQYV. CDR3 bases: TGTGCCAGCAGTTACGGCGGTAACGAGCAGTACGTC. The chain recombines TRBV6-5 with TRBJ2-7; the D is unclear. CDR1 is MNHEY and CDR2 is SVGAGI in the germline V gene. V was clipped by 2 bases and J by 5 bases, with 7 bases between them. This CDR3 comprises 12 residues.

The J gene is TRBJ2-7, the V gene TRBV5-1; TRBD1 matches 7 bases. The germline gives CDR1 SGHRS, CDR2 YFSETQ. CDR3 length equals 15 residues. The junction had 7 bases not matched to a gene; V was cut back by 4 bases and J by 0 bases. The CDR3: CASSLQTGYSYEQYV. As DNA, the CDR3 is TGCGCCAGCAGCCTACAGACAGGGTACTCCTACGAGCAGTACGTC.

This clonotype was found a few times. This sequence joins TRBV4-1 and TRBJ1-4; D remains ambiguous. This CDR3 region has 16 residues. Germline values: CDR1 MGHRA, CDR2 YSYEKL. The V end was cut by 3 bases, the J end by 1 base, with 12 bases between. The CDR3 DNA sequence: TGCGCCAGCAGCCACGGAAGGGCCGGAACTAATGAAAAACTGTTTTTT. Its translation: CASSHGRAGTNEKLFF.

The rearrangement joins TRBV2 to TRBJ2-1; D may be TRBD1 (5 bases). V lost 6 bases, J lost 4 bases, and 13 bases lay in between. This CDR3 is built from 14 residues. In germline, CDR1 is SNHLY, CDR2 FYNNEI. The CDR3 loop is CASRDIRRYNEQFF. Written as DNA, the CDR3 is TGTGCCAGCAGGGACATCCGCCGGTACAATGAGCAGTTCTTC.

Worth noting for this clonotype: At one of its ends the junction is not consistent with the germline gene, which may arise from a read error. The chain uses TRBV24-1 and TRBJ2-2; D might be TRBD1 (7 bases). The germline gives CDR1 KGHDR, CDR2 SFDVKD. This CDR3 has 16 residues. The CDR3 is CATSDSTGRSTGELIF. The CDR3 DNA sequence: TGTGCCACCAGTGATTCGACAGGGAGGAGCACCGGGGAGCTGATTTTT.

The CDR3 nucleotides are TGTGCCAGCAGCACCCAGGGGTTCGGCCCTTACCAAGAGACCCAGTACTTC. Amino acids: CASSTQGFGPYQETQYF. The genes are TRBV7-9 and TRBJ2-5; the D gene is possibly TRBD1 (6 bases). CDR1 SEHNR and CDR2 FQNEAQ come from the germline V gene (reference sequence). The germline V and J ends were trimmed by 5 bases and 0 bases, with 19 bases remaining between them. The CDR3 totals 17 residues.